The sequence of this T cell receptor (beta chain) was determined in a study of tissue T cells after allogeneic stem cell transplantation. This CDR3 is built from 12 residues. CDR1 is GKSSPN and CDR2 is SITVG in the germline V gene. The V end was cut by 1 base, the J end by 3 bases, with 7 bases between. This clone showed up just a few times. Antigen: not known. The gene names here belong to mouse. The CDR3 end falls 1 residue outside the read, so it is completed with the germline J gene. Study-wide findings and caveats: Within patients, tissue anatomy strongly shaped TCR repertoire composition. Few T cell clones were shared across patients, but motif clusters showed tissue-specific shared signatures. Which tissue TCRs were alloreactive or antigen-specific was not determined. Some clones might be persisting host cells.

Generated by immunoSEQ multiplex PCR, the TCRdb table keeps only in-frame clones and is missing some. The sample has approximately 47,000 clones, roughly 73% seen once. Material for sequencing was sorted cells pooled from one or two spleens. This TCR came from a pool of C57BL/6 mice in good health. The chain employs TRBV31 and TRBJ2-7; D is undetermined. The part of the CDR3 DNA that was read is TGTGCCTGGAGTCCTTACATCTATGAACAGTAC. Translated, it gives CAWSPYIYEQY. The whole CDR3 is CAWSPYIYEQYF.